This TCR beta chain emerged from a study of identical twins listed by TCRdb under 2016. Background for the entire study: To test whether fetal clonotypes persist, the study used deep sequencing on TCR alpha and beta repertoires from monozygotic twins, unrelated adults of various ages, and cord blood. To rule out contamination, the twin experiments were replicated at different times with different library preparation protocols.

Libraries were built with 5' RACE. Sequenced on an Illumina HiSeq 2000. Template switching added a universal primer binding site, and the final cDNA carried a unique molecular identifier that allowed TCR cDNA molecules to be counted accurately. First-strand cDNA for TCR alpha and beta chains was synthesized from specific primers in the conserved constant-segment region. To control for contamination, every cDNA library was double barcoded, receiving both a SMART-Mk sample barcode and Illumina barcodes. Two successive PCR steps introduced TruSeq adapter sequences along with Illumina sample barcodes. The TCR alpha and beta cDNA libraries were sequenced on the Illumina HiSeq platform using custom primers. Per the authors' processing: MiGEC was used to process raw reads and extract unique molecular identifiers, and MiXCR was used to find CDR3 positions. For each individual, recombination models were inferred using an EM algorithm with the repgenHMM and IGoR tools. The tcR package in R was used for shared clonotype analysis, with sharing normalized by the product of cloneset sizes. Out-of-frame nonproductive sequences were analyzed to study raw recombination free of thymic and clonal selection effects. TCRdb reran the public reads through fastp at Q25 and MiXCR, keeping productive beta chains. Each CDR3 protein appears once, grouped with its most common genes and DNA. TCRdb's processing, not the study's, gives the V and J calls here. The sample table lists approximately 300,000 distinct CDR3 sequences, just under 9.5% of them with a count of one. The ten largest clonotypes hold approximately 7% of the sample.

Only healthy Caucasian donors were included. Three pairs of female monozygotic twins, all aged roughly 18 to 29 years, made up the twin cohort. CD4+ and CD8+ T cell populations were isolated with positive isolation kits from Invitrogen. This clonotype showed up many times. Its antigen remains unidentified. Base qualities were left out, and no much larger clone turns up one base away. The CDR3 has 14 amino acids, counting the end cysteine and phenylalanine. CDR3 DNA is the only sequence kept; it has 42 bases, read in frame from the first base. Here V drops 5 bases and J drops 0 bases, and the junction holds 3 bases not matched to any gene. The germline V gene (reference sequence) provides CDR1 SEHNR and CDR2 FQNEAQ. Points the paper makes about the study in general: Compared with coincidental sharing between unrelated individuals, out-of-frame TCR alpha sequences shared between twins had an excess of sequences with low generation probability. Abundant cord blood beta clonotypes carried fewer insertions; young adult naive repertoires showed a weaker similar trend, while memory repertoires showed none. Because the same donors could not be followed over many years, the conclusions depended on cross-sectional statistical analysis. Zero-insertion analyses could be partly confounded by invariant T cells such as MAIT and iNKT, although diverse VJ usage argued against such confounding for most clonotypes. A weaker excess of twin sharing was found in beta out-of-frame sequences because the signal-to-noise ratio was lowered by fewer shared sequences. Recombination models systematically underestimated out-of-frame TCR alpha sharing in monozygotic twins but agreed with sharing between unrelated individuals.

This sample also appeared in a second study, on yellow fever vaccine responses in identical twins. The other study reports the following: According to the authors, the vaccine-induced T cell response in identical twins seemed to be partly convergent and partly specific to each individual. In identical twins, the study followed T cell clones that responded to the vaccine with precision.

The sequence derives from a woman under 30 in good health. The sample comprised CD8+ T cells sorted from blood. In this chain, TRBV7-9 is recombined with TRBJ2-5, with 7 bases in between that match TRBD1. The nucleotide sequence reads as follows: TGTGCCAGCAGCCCTGGACAGGACCAAGAGACCCAGTACTTC. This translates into CASSPGQDQETQYF.